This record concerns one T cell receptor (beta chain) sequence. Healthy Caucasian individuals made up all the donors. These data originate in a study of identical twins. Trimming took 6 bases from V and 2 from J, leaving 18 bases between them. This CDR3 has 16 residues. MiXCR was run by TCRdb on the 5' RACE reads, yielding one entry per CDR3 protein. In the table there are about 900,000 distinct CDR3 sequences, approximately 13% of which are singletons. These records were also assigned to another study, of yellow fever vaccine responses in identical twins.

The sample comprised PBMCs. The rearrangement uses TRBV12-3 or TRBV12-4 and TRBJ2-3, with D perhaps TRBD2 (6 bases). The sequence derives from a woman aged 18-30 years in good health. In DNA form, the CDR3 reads TGTGCCAGCAGCCCTCTGGGAGGCAGACCCACAGATACGCAGTATTTT. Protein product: CASSPLGGRPTDTQYF.